A selection of T cell receptor beta chains follows, all from one sample in a study of cytomegalovirus exposure and HLA in healthy donors. Measured with immunoSEQ multiplex PCR; TCRdb has only the in-frame clones, and not every one. Of 130,000 or so clones listed, about 80% are singletons. Sequencing input: PBMCs. The receptors originated from a woman aged 45-65 years in good health and CMV-seropositive. Both conserved end residues are part of each CDR3. A D gene is named only where the DNA matches it firmly. Size tells how often a clone was seen (once, few, many) or the class of an expanded clone, and some rows leave it out.

len	d_gene	abundance	v_gene	j_gene	CDR3nt	CDR3aa
18	TRBD2	-	TRBV18	TRBJ2-2	TGTGCCAGCTCACCCCCTACTCAAACTAGCGGGGGGGTCGGGGAGCTGTTTTTT	CASSPPTQTSGGVGELFF
14	TRBD1	-	TRBV6-1	TRBJ1-1	TGTGCCAGCAGCACCACAGGGGGGGGCACTGAAGCTTTCTTT	CASSTTGGGTEAFF
16	-	-	TRBV13	TRBJ1-1	TGTGCCAGCAGCTTAGTCGGGGGGCTTCCCCTTCCTGAAGCTTTCTTT	CASSLVGGLPLPEAFF
16	-	-	TRBV19	TRBJ1-4	TGTGCCAGTAGTATTCTGGACTCCGCAACTAATGAAAAACTGTTTTTT	CASSILDSATNEKLFF
14	TRBD1	-	TRBV9	TRBJ2-3	TGTGCCAGCAGCTACGGACAGGGAACCGATACGCAGTATTTT	CASSYGQGTDTQYF
18	-	-	TRBV18	TRBJ2-1	TGTGCCAGCTCACCCTCCCCGACCCTAGTGTCCGACTGGAATGAGCAGTTCTTC	CASSPSPTLVSDWNEQFF
15	TRBD1	-	TRBV30	TRBJ1-4	TGTGCCTGGAGTGCCGGGACAGCAACTAATGAAAAACTGTTTTTT	CAWSAGTATNEKLFF
15	TRBD2	-	TRBV4-2	TRBJ2-7	TGTGCCAGCAGCCAAGCTGGACTAGGGCTTGTGGAGCAGTACTTC	CASSQAGLGLVEQYF
14	TRBD1	few	TRBV11-1	TRBJ1-1	TGTGCCAGCAGCCGGGACAGGGGAATGACTGAAGCTTTCTTT	CASSRDRGMTEAFF
12	-	-	TRBV6-5	TRBJ1-3	TGTGCCGCGGGGGGCGCTGGAAACACCATATATTTT	CAAGGAGNTIYF
14	TRBD1	once	TRBV5-4	TRBJ1-2	TGTGCCAGCAGCTCCCCGGGACAGAGTTATGGCTACACCTTC	CASSSPGQSYGYTF
17	TRBD2	-	TRBV7-9	TRBJ2-1	TGTGCCAGCAGCCTACTAGCGGGGGGACTCTCCTACAATGAGCAGTTCTTC	CASSLLAGGLSYNEQFF
15	-	-	TRBV4-2	TRBJ2-7	TGTGCCAGCAGCCAAGAACTGCAGGGGATCTACGAGCAGTACTTC	CASSQELQGIYEQYF
13	TRBD1	-	TRBV6-5	TRBJ1-1	TGTGCCAGCAGAGCAACAGGGGTGGGTGAAGCTTTCTTT	CASRATGVGEAFF
14	TRBD1	-	TRBV10-3	TRBJ1-5	TGTGCCATCAGTGCGGGGACAGCAAATCAGCCCCAGCATTTT	CAISAGTANQPQHF
15	TRBD2	-	TRBV7-2	TRBJ2-1	TGTGCCAGCAGCTTAGCGTCGGGAGGGGTCAATGAGCAGTTCTTC	CASSLASGGVNEQFF
16	-	-	TRBV4-2	TRBJ1-1	TGTGCCAGCAGCCCCGCCGAAAGAGGATCGAACACTGAAGCTTTCTTT	CASSPAERGSNTEAFF
15	-	-	TRBV25-1	TRBJ1-1	TGTGCCAGCAGTTTGTCCTCGCAGGGGAACACTGAAGCTTTCTTT	CASSLSSQGNTEAFF
16	TRBD1	-	TRBV27	TRBJ2-1	TGTGTCAGCAGATCCGCTCCGGGACAGAACTACAATGAGCAGTTCTTC	CVSRSAPGQNYNEQFF
15	-	-	TRBV30	TRBJ2-2	TGTGCCTGGAGGTCCGGGGAATTGAACACCGGGGAGCTGTTTTTT	CAWRSGELNTGELFF
15	-	-	TRBV30	TRBJ1-6	TGTGCCTGGAGTCTGGGGGCCTCCTATAATTCACCCCTCCACTTT	CAWSLGASYNSPLHF
11	-	-	TRBV5-4	TRBJ2-7	TGTGCCAGCAGCAAGGGGCAGATCCAGTACTTC	CASSKGQIQYF
13	-	few	TRBV2	TRBJ2-7	TGTGCCAGCAAGGACGGAGGCTCCTACGAGCAGTACTTC	CASKDGGSYEQYF